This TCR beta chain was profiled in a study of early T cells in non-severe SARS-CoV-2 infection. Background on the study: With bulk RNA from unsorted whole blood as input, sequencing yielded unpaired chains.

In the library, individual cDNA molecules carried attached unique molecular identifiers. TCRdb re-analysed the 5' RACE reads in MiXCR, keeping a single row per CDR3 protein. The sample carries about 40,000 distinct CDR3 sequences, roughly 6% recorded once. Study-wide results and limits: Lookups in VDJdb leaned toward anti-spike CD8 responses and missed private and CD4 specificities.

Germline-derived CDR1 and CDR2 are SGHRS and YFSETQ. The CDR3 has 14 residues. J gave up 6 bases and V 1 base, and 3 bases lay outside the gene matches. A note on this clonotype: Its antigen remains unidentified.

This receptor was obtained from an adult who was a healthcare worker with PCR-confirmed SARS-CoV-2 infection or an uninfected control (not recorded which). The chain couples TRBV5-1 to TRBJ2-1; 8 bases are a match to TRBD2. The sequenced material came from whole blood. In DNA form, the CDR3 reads TGCGCCAGCAGCTTGACTAGCGGTCTCAATGAGCAGTTCTTC. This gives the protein CASSLTSGLNEQFF.